A single sample gave rise to the 4 T cell receptor beta chains below, sequenced in a study of beta chain features in type 1 diabetes. What was sequenced were expressed TCRB transcripts, since all of the isolated RNA had been reverse transcribed. Libraries were prepared by immunoSEQ multiplex PCR; TCRdb keeps only in-frame clonotypes and omits some of them. The table includes a few hundred thousand clones, 24% detected once. The antigens these receptors bind are not known. Broader study findings: Moderately but significantly shorter TCRB CDR3s were found in Type 1 diabetes patients in all four CD4+ subsets.

The sample comprised naive CD4+ T cells from blood. The receptors here all came from a woman in her 30s with type 1 diabetes.

The chain recombines TRBV11-2 with TRBJ2-5, with unresolved D. The length of the CDR3 is 14 residues. Germline loops: CDR1 SGHAT, CDR2 FQNNGV. V was shortened by 5 bases and J by 2 bases, with 12 bases between the two germline ends. In DNA, the CDR3 is TGTGCCAGCAGCACCTCTAGTGTTCAAGAGACCCAGTACTTC. This codes for CASSTSSVQETQYF.

The CDR3 coding sequence is TGTGCCAGCAGCCCCCGTTCGGTATCCTACAATGAGCAGTTCTTC. Translating gives CASSPRSVSYNEQFF. The V call is TRBV9, the J call TRBJ2-1; D gene ambiguous. The CDR3 contains 15 residues. The germline V gene encodes CDR1 SGDLS and CDR2 YYNGEE. V was pared by 4 bases and J by 1 base, with 12 bases between.

The V gene is TRBV29-1, the J gene TRBJ2-5, with 7 bases aligning to TRBD2. CDR3 length: 15 amino acids. Per germline, CDR1 SQVTM and CDR2 ANQGSEA. V lost 3 bases to trimming and J lost 0 bases; unmatched junction nucleotides: 7. CDR3 loop: CSVELNSGHQETQYF. The CDR3 DNA reads TGCAGCGTTGAGTTAAATAGCGGGCACCAAGAGACCCAGTACTTC.

In its sample, this clone was seen a few times. The rearrangement links TRBV29-1 to TRBJ2-7, with 9 bases lining up with TRBD1. Germline CDR1 and CDR2: SQVTM and ANQGSEA. Trimming cost V 5 bases and J 3 bases; bases outside gene matches: 2. The CDR3 contains 12 residues. The CDR3 here is CSVRGQGYEQYF. The CDR3, as DNA: TGCAGCGTTCGGGGACAGGGCTACGAGCAGTACTTC.